The following is a T cell receptor (beta chain) sequence with its context. Libraries were prepared by immunoSEQ multiplex PCR; TCRdb keeps only in-frame clonotypes and omits some of them. The sample lists a few hundred thousand clones; 89% were seen once. The data are from a study of blood T cell repertoires in COVID-19. CDR1 SGHRS and CDR2 YFSETQ come from the germline V gene. The CDR3 totals 14 residues. The V and J ends lost 5 bases and 0 bases respectively, with 8 bases between them. This rearrangement joins TRBV5-1 to TRBJ1-4, with a weak D call TRBD1 (5 bases). The source of this sequence is a woman aged 40 to 50 who had recovered from COVID-19. The sequencing sample was made of peripheral blood. Here the CDR3 DNA reads TGCGCCAGCAGGGGGGGTGCAACTAATGAAAAACTGTTTTTT. Translated, it gives CASRGGATNEKLFF. The full variable domain, in which reference TRBV5-1 and TRBJ1-4 provide the parts outside the CDR3, is KAGVTQTPRYLIKTRGQQVTLSCSPISGHRSVSWYQQTPGQGLQFLFEYFSETQRNKGNFPGRFSGRQFSNSRSEMNVSTLELGDSALYLCASRGGATNEKLFFGSGTQLSVL.